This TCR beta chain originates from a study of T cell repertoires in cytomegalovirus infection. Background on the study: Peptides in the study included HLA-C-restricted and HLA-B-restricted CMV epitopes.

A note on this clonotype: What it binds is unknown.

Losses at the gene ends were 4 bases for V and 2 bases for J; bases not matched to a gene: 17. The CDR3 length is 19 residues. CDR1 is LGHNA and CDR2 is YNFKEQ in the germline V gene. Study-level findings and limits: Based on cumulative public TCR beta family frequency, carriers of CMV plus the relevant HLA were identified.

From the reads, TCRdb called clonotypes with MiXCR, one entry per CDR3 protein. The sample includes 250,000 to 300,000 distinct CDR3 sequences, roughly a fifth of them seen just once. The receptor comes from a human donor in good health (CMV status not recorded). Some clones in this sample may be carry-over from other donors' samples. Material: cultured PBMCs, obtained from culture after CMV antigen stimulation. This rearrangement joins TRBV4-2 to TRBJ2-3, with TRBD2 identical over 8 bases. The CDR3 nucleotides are TGTGCCAGCAGCCGCAACCAAGGACTAGCCTTGAGACTCACAGATACGCAGTATTTT. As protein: CASSRNQGLALRLTDTQYF.